What follows is one T cell receptor (beta chain) and its context. The sample belongs to a study of CD8+ T cells in alopecia areata. The CDR3 runs to 13 residues. Trimming took 6 bases from V and 2 from J, leaving 10 bases between them. Germline CDR1 reads MNHEY; CDR2 reads SVGAGI. In each case, RNA was isolated and then reverse transcribed into cDNA as the sequencing template. Measured with immunoSEQ multiplex PCR; TCRdb has only the in-frame clones, and not every one. This sample has approximately 200,000 clones; 50% to 60% occur once, and the top ten carry approximately 0.63%. Treatment of the sample: oral pan-JAK inhibitor, 5-10 mg twice daily.

This clonotype was sampled from a human donor with alopecia areata. The chain uses TRBV6-5 and TRBJ1-2; no clear D. The sequencing used CD4+ T cells sorted from blood, collected at week 4, from a patient treated with tofacitinib. CDR3 protein: CASSARRNYGYTF. The CDR3 nucleotides read TGTGCCAGCAGCGCCCGACGGAACTATGGCTACACCTTC.